This record covers a single T cell receptor (beta chain). This table comes from immunoSEQ multiplex PCR, and its TCRdb copy is limited to in-frame clones, with some not included. The sample includes 2 million to 2.5 million clones, 90% to 97% seen only once; the top ten take 0.1% to 0.15%. This sample was taken from a study of shared clonotypes between healthy human individuals. Trimming at V came to 0 bases and at J to 2 bases, leaving 8 bases not matched to a gene. CDR1 and CDR2 (germline): SGHDN, FVKESK. This CDR3 contains 18 residues. This TCR came from a man younger than 30 in good health. This chain uses TRBV14 with TRBJ2-5; 11 nucleotides agree with TRBD2. Sequencing was carried out using naive CD4+ T cells sorted from blood. As for subset: CD45RA+ positively selected. CDR3 in DNA: TGTGCCAGCAGCCAAGAGTCTAGCGGGAGGCCCCAGCAAGAGACCCAGTACTTC. Protein sequence: CASSQESSGRPQQETQYF.